A single sample gave rise to the 8 T cell receptor beta chains below, sequenced in a study of shared clonotypes between healthy human individuals. The method was immunoSEQ multiplex PCR; TCRdb's version includes in-frame clones alone and lacks a portion of them. The table lists about 1.1 million clones, 75% to 85% of them singletons. Source material: memory CD4+ T cells from PBMCs. Regarding subset: CD45RA-negative fraction. The origin of the receptors is a young man in good health. Some clones in this sample may be carry-over from other donors' samples.

This chain links TRBV6-1 with TRBJ2-7; 9 bases line up with TRBD1. The V segment lost 1 base and the J segment 12 bases; nucleotides outside the gene matches: 10. Germline assignment: CDR1 MNHNS and CDR2 SASEGT. This CDR3 has 14 residues. The CDR3 protein is CASSEGTGARVWYF. DNA of the CDR3: TGTGCCAGCAGTGAAGGGACAGGGGCCCGGGTGTGGTACTTC.

This clone was seen a single time. V is TRBV5-4 and J is TRBJ2-1, with a possible D match to TRBD2 (6 bases). The V end was cut by 4 bases, the J end by 7 bases, with 9 bases between. Germline V gives CDR1 SGHNT, CDR2 YYREEE (reference sequence). There are 12 residues in the CDR3. CDR3 amino acids: CASSVLANEQFF. CDR3 in DNA: TGTGCCAGCAGCGTACTAGCAAATGAGCAGTTCTTC.

The chain recombines TRBV27 with TRBJ1-5; no reliable D call. The V gene's germline CDR1 is MNHEY and CDR2 SMNVEV (reference sequence). The CDR3 consists of 10 residues. V was clipped by 11 bases and J by 6 bases, with 8 bases between them. CDR3 DNA sequence: TGTGCCGGAGGCCCTCAGCCCCAGCATTTT. This encodes CAGGPQPQHF.

The genes are TRBV28 and TRBJ2-2; 8 bases agree with TRBD1. CDR1 is MDHEN and CDR2 is SYDVKM in the germline V gene. With 7 bases clipped from V and 6 bases from J, the junction kept 7 bases outside the gene matches. This CDR3 is built from 14 residues. CDR3: CASTQPTGAGELFF. The CDR3, as DNA: TGTGCCAGCACCCAACCGACAGGGGCCGGGGAGCTGTTTTTT. Supplemented by reference TRBV28 and TRBJ2-2, the full variable domain reads DVKVTQSSRYLVKRTGEKVFLECVQDMDHENMFWYRQDPGLGLRLIYFSYDVKMKEKGDIPEGYSVSREKKERFSLILESASTNQTSMYLCASTQPTGAGELFFGEGSRLTVL.

The chain joins TRBV7-3 to TRBJ2-1; 9 nucleotides match TRBD2. Trimming at V came to 4 bases and at J to 12 bases, leaving 10 bases not matched to a gene. There are 14 residues in the CDR3. Germline-derived CDR1 and CDR2 are SGHTA and FQGTGA. This CDR3 is CASSWGLAPYVQFF. Here the CDR3 DNA reads TGTGCCAGCAGCTGGGGACTAGCCCCTTATGTGCAGTTCTTC.

The chain combines TRBV7-8 with TRBJ1-3; D call uncertain. Germline lookup yields CDR1 SGHVS and CDR2 FQNEAQ. The V end was cut by 5 bases, the J end by 4 bases, with 15 bases between. The CDR3 runs 15 residues. CDR3: CASSQERVGGNTIYF. The CDR3 nucleotides are TGTGCCAGCAGCCAGGAGAGGGTGGGAGGAAACACCATATATTTT.

This chain connects TRBV5-1 to TRBJ2-2; D is unresolved. CDR3 length: 13 amino acids. V lost 4 bases, J lost 5 bases, and 9 bases lay in between. Germline loops: CDR1 SGHRS, CDR2 YFSETQ. CDR3 sequence reads: CASSRSGTGELFF. The CDR3 coding sequence is TGCGCCAGCAGCCGTAGTGGAACCGGGGAGCTGTTTTTT. The full variable domain, in which reference TRBV5-1 and TRBJ2-2 provide the parts outside the CDR3, is KAGVTQTPRYLIKTRGQQVTLSCSPISGHRSVSWYQQTPGQGLQFLFEYFSETQRNKGNFPGRFSGRQFSNSRSEMNVSTLELGDSALYLCASSRSGTGELFFGEGSRLTVL.

About this clone: Here the CDR3 omits its conserved ending phenylalanine or tryptophan, so a read error is the likely source. V usage is TRBV30 and J usage is TRBJ1-1; no clear D. The CDR3 consists of 13 residues. The germline V and J ends were trimmed by 7 bases and 1 base, with 13 bases remaining between them. The V gene's germline CDR1 is GTSNPN and CDR2 SVGIG (reference sequence). CDR3 sequence reads: CASRHPQNTEAFL. The CDR3 DNA is TGTGCCTCAAGACACCCCCAGAACACTGAAGCTTTCCTT.